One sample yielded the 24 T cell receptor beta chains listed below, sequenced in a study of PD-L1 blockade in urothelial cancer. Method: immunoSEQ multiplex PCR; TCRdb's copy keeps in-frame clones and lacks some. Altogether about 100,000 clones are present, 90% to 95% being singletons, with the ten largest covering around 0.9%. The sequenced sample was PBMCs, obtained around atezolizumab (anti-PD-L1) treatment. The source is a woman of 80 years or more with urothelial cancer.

This chain's CDR3 is CASSFDGQLNTGELFF. The CDR3 nucleotides read TGCGCCAGCAGCTTCGACGGACAGCTGAACACCGGGGAGCTGTTTTTT. V usage is TRBV5-1 and J usage is TRBJ2-2, with TRBD1 as a possible D gene (6 bases). V lost 2 bases, J lost 1 base, and 12 bases lay in between. Germline V CDR1 and CDR2: SGHRS, YFSETQ. The CDR3 length is 16 residues.

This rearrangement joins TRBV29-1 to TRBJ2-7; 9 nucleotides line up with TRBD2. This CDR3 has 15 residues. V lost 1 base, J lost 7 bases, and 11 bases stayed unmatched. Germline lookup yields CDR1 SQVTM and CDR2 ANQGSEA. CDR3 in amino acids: CSVEVAGVGGAEQYF. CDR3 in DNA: TGCAGCGTTGAAGTAGCGGGAGTGGGGGGGGCGGAGCAGTACTTC.

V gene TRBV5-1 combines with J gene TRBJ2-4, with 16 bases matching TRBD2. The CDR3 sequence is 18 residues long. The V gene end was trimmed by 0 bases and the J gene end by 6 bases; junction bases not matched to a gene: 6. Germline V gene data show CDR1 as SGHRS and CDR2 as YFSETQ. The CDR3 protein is CASSLGGTSGRDRNIQYF. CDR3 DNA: TGCGCCAGCAGCTTGGGGGGGACTAGCGGGAGGGATCGAAACATTCAGTACTTC.

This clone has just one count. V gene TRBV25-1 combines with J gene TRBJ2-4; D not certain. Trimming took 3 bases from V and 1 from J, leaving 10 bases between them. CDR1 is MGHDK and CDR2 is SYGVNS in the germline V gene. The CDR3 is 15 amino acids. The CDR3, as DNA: TGTGCCAGCAGTGAGAACGACTTCGCCAAAAACATTCAGTACTTC. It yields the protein CASSENDFAKNIQYF.

The CDR3 here is CASSLGGSDTDTQYF. Here the CDR3 DNA reads TGTGCCAGCTCCCTCGGGGGGTCTGACACAGATACGCAGTATTTT. The V call is TRBV18, the J call TRBJ2-3, with TRBD2 matching over 7 bases. With V trimmed by 6 bases and J by 2 bases, 8 bases remained unmatched. The CDR3 has 15 residues. Germline V gene lookup returns CDR1 KGHSH and CDR2 LQKENI.

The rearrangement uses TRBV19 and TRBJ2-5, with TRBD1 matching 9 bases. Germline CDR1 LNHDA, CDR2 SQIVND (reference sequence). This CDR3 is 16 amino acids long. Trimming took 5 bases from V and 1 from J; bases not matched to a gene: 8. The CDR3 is CASSSRGQGSQETQYF. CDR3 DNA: TGTGCCAGTAGTTCGAGGGGACAGGGATCCCAAGAGACCCAGTACTTC.

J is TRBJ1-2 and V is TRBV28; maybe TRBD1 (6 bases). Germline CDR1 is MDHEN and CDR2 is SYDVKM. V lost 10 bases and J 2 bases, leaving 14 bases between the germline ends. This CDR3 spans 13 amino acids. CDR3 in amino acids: CATTTGINYGYTF. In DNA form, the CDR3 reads TGTGCCACCACCACAGGGATCAACTATGGCTACACCTTC.

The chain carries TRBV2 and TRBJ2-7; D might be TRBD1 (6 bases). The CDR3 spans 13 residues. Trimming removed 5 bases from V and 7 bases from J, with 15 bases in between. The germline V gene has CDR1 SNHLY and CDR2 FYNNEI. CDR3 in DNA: TGTGCCAGCAGTACGACAGGCCCCGGGGAGCAGTACTTC. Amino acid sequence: CASSTTGPGEQYF.

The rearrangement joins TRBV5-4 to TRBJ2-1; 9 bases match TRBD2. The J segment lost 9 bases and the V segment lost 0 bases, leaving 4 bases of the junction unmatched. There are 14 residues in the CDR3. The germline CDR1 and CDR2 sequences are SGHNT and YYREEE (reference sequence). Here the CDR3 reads CASSLELAGGEQFF. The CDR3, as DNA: TGTGCCAGCAGCTTGGAACTAGCGGGTGGTGAGCAGTTCTTC.

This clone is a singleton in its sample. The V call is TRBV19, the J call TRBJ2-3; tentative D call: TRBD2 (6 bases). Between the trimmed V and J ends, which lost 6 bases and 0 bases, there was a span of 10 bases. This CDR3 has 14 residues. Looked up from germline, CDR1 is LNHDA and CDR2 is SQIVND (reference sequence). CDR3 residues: CASSTGTSTDTQYF. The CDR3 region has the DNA TGTGCCAGTAGCACCGGGACTAGCACAGATACGCAGTATTTT.

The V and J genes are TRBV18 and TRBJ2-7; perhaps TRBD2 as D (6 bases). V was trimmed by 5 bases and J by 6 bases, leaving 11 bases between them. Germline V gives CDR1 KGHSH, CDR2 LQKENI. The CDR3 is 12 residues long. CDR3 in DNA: TGTGCCAGCTCATCTGGGGGGACCGAGCAGTACTTC. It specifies CASSSGGTEQYF.

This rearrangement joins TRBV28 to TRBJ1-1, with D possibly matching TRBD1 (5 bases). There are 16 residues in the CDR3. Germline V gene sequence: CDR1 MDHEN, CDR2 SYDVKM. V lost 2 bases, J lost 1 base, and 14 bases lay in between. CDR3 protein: CASSLLGRAWNTEAFF. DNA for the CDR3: TGTGCCAGCAGTTTACTCGGCAGGGCCTGGAACACTGAAGCTTTCTTT.

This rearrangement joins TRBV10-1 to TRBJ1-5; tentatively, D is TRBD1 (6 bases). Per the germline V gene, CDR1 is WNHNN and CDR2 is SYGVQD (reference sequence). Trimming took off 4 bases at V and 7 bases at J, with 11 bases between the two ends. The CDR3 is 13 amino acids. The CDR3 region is CASSAGVRQPQHF. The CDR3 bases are TGCGCCAGCAGTGCAGGGGTAAGGCAGCCCCAGCATTTT.

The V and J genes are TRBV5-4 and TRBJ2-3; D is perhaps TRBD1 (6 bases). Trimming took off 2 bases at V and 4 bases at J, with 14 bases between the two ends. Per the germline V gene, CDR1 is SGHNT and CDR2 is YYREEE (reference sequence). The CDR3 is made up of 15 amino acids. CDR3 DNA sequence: TGTGCCAGCAGCTTCCGGGACCAGGGGTCAGATACGCAGTATTTT. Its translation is CASSFRDQGSDTQYF. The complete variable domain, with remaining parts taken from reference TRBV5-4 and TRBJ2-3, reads ETGVTQSPTHLIKTRGQQVTLRCSSQSGHNTVSWYQQALGQGPQFIFQYYREEENGRGNFPPRFSGLQFPNYSSELNVNALELDDSALYLCASSFRDQGSDTQYFGPGTRLTVL.

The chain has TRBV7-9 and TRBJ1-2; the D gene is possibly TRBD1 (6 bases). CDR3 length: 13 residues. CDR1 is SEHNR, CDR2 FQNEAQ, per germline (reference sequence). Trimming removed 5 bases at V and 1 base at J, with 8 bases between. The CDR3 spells CASSQDSNYGYTF. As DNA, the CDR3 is TGTGCCAGCAGCCAGGACAGTAACTATGGCTACACCTTC.

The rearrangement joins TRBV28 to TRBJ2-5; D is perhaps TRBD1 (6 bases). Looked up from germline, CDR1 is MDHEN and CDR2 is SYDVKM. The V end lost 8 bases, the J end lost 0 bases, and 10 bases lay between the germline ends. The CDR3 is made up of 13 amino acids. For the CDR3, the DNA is TGTGCCAGCTTAGACAGGAACCAAGAGACCCAGTACTTC. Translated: CASLDRNQETQYF.

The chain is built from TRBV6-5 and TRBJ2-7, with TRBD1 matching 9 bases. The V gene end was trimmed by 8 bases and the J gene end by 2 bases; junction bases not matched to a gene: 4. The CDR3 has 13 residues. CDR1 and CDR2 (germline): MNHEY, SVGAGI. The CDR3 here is CASRGTGTYEQYF. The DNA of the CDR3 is TGTGCCAGCCGGGGGACAGGGACCTACGAGCAGTACTTC.

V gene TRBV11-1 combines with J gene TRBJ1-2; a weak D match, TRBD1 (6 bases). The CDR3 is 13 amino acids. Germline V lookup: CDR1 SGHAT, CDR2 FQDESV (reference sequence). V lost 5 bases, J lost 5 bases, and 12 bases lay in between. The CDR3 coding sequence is TGTGCCAGCAGCGCCACAGGGCCATATGGCTACACCTTC. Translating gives CASSATGPYGYTF. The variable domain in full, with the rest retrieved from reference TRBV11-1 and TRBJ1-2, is EAEVAQSPRYKITEKSQAVAFWCDPISGHATLYWYRQILGQGPELLVQFQDESVVDDSQLPKDRFSAERLKGVDSTLKIQPAELGDSAMYLCASSATGPYGYTFGSGTRLTVV.

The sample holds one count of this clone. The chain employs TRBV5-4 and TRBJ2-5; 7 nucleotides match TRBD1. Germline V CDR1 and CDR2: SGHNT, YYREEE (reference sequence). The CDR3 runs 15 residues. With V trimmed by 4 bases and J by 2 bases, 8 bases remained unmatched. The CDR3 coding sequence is TGTGCCAGCAGCCACATTAGGGACAGTCAAGAGACCCAGTACTTC. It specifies CASSHIRDSQETQYF.

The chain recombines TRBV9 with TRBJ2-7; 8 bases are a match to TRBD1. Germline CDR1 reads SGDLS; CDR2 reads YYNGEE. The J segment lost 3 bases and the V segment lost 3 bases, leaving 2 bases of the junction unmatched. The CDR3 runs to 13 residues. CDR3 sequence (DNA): TGTGCCAGCAGCGGGGGGACAGGCTACGAGCAGTACTTC. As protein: CASSGGTGYEQYF.

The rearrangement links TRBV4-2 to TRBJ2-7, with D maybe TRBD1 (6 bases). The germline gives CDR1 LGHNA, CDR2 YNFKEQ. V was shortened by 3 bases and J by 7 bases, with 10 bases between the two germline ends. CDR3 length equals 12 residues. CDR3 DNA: TGTGCCAGCAGCCAGGCAACAGGGGAGCAGTACTTC. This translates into CASSQATGEQYF.

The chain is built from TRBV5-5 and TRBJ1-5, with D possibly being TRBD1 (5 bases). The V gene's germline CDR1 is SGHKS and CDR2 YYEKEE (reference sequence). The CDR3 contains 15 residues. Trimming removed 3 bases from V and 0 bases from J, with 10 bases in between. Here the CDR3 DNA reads TGTGCCAGCAGCTGGGAGGGGTATAGCAATCAGCCCCAGCATTTT. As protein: CASSWEGYSNQPQHF.

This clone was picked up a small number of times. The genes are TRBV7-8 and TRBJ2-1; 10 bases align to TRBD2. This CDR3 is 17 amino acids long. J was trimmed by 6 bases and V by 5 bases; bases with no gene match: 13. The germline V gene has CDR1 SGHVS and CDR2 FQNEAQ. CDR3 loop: CASSPIGSSGRLNEQFF. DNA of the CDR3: TGTGCCAGCAGCCCAATAGGTTCTAGCGGGAGACTCAATGAGCAGTTCTTC.

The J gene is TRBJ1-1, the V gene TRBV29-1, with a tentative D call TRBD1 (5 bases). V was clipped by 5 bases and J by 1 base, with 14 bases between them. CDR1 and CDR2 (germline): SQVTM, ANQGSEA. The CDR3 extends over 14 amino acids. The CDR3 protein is CSVNGAGRNTEAFF. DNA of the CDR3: TGCAGCGTTAATGGGGCAGGTCGGAACACTGAAGCTTTCTTT.